This TCR beta chain derives from a study of cytomegalovirus exposure and HLA in healthy donors. General study results and limits: Within an earlier analysis, most TCR beta V segments proved productive either about 90% or about 30% of the time.

Germline CDR1 and CDR2: SGHDN and FVKESK. Trimming pared 4 bases from V and 3 bases from J, leaving 15 bases between. The CDR3 contains 15 residues. A word on this clone: Its antigen is not known.

13 Jbeta primers and 60 Vbeta primers were used for the PCR. This table comes from immunoSEQ multiplex PCR, and its TCRdb copy is limited to in-frame clones, with some not included. Among about 90,000 clones, around 84% were seen once, and the ten largest hold around 2.3%. The TCR was taken from a man aged 18-30 years in good health and CMV-seronegative. V and J are TRBV14 and TRBJ1-1; D is possibly TRBD1 (5 bases). Sequenced sample: PBMCs. The CDR3 here is CASSPPRGEDTEAFF. Written as DNA, the CDR3 is TGTGCCAGCAGCCCCCCCCGGGGGGAAGACACTGAAGCTTTCTTT.